The entry that follows covers one T cell receptor (beta chain) sequence. Specified time point: cycle 4 day 1 (C4D1), after 6 weeks of nivolumab. Exposure to brentuximab vedotin varied, and each patient had relapsed following autologous stem cell transplantation. PBMCs were thawed, and CD8+ T cells were then isolated from them by magnetic negative selection. TCRdb's table, derived via immunoSEQ multiplex PCR, lists solely in-frame clones and lacks some. The sample yields 20,000 or so clones, around 89% seen once. This record belongs to a study of PD-1 blockade in classical Hodgkin lymphoma. Germline V CDR1 and CDR2: MDHEN, SYDVKM. Trimming took off 3 bases at V and 4 bases at J, with 18 bases between the two ends. The CDR3 extends over 16 amino acids.

The rearrangement uses TRBV28 and TRBJ1-2; weak D call: TRBD1 (6 bases). The sequence derives from a human donor with classical Hodgkin lymphoma. The specimen was CD8+ T cells from blood, collected before the fourth cycle of nivolumab. CDR3 in amino acids: CASSFGLGGHPYGYTF. CDR3 DNA: TGTGCCAGCAGTTTCGGTCTCGGGGGCCACCCCTATGGCTACACCTTC.